The present TCR beta chain was sequenced within a study of radiotherapy plus CTLA-4 blockade in lung cancer. Note on this clone: Its cognate antigen is unknown.

With 4 bases clipped from V and 4 bases from J, the junction kept 0 bases outside the gene matches. The CDR3 loop spans 13 amino acids. From germline, CDR1 is LNHDA and CDR2 SQIVND (reference sequence). Points from the study as a whole: Peripheral blood showed expansion of tumor-derived TCR clones after radiotherapy and ipilimumab.

Assay: immunoSEQ multiplex PCR; the TCRdb copy retains only in-frame clones and omits some. The repertoire has approximately 80,000 clones, 70% to 85% of them found once; the top ten carry over 9%. The source was peripheral blood, collected from a patient treated with radiotherapy plus ipilimumab. The rearrangement links TRBV19 to TRBJ2-1; 8 nucleotides align to TRBD2. This TCR was sampled from a human donor with non-small cell lung cancer whose response to radiotherapy plus ipilimumab could not be evaluated. CDR3 DNA sequence: TGTGCCAGTAGTACTAGCGGGTACAATGAGCAGTTCTTC. This encodes CASSTSGYNEQFF.